The T cell receptor beta chain under discussion was sequenced for a study of T cell responses to AZD1222 COVID-19 vaccine. The CDR3 has 16 residues. Trimming left V 7 bases short and J 0 bases short, with 19 bases between. Germline CDR1 is LNHDA and CDR2 is SQIVND (reference sequence). Measured with immunoSEQ multiplex PCR; TCRdb has only the in-frame clones, and not every one. The sample holds about 69,000 clones, 75% to 90% seen once. The sequence was obtained from an adult in good health. The chain employs TRBV19 and TRBJ2-7; TRBD1 might be the D (5 bases). The sample here was peripheral blood, taken on day 0 of AZD1222 vaccination. This CDR3 reads CASTNRGRGDSYEQYF. The DNA of the CDR3 is TGTGCCAGTACCAATAGGGGTCGCGGAGACTCCTACGAGCAGTACTTC.